The clone carrying this T cell receptor beta chain came up a few times. The target antigen is unknown. For TCR, cDNA came from 5'RACE template switching, which added a universal primer site and UMIs. Each CDR3 protein is one row after TCRdb ran MiXCR on the 5' RACE reads. Seen here are some 220,000 distinct CDR3 sequences, more than 3% observed once, and the top ten hold roughly 3.2%. The record originates from a study of T cells after yellow fever vaccination. Study context: Where fractions had low cell numbers, libraries were prepared from them with the SMART-Seq v4 Ultra Low Input RNA kit.

Findings and limits, study-wide: The secondary T-cell response peaked on day 5, not day 15, but was weaker. Subsequent to the booster, the majority of primary-vaccination clones reappeared (96% CD4, 88% CD8).

Material: CD4+ T cells sorted from PBMCs, obtained 10 days after the yellow fever booster vaccination. This sequence originates from a man aged 18-30 years who received the YFV17D yellow fever vaccine.

CDR3 DNA sequence: TGTGCCAGCAGTTTCGAAGGGGGCCTCGGAAACACCATATATTTT. Protein product: CASSFEGGLGNTIYF. The chain combines TRBV7-9 with TRBJ1-3, with 7 bases that match TRBD1. This CDR3 has 15 residues. CDR1 is SEHNR, CDR2 FQNEAQ, per germline (reference sequence). The junction had 9 bases not matched to a gene; V was cut back by 6 bases and J by 4 bases.